These 10 T cell receptor beta chains share one sample of origin, sequenced in a study of beta chain features in type 1 diabetes. Expressed TCRB transcripts got sequenced, as all isolated RNA was reverse transcribed. Libraries were prepared by immunoSEQ multiplex PCR; TCRdb keeps only in-frame clonotypes and omits some of them. The repertoire has 620,000 or so clones, 15% to 18% of them found once; the top ten carry about 0.093%. The sample consisted of naive CD4+ T cells from blood. The receptor set was obtained from a man aged 18-30 years in good health.

This clone occurred a few times. The gene calls are TRBV7-9 and TRBJ2-5, with 7 bases identical to TRBD2. V shed 1 base, J shed 7 bases, and the junction held 9 bases outside the gene matches. CDR1 is SEHNR, CDR2 FQNEAQ, per germline (reference sequence). CDR3 length: 15 amino acids. CDR3 nucleotide sequence: TGTGCCAGCAGCTTAGAGGGCGGGAGAGGCGCGACCCAGTACTTC. Residues: CASSLEGGRGATQYF.

This clone has a handful of counts. The chain recombines TRBV5-1 with TRBJ2-7; possibly TRBD2 for D (7 bases). V was shortened by 5 bases and J by 5 bases, with 17 bases between the two germline ends. Germline V CDR1 and CDR2: SGHRS, YFSETQ. CDR3 size: 14 residues. In DNA, the CDR3 is TGCGCCAGCAGTGAGGAACGGGGGGCTAACGAGCAGTACTTC. Translation: CASSEERGANEQYF.

This chain joins TRBV7-6 and TRBJ1-5, with D unclear. CDR1 SGHVS and CDR2 FNYEAQ come from the germline V gene. There are 15 residues in the CDR3. V was clipped by 5 bases and J by 6 bases, with 17 bases between them. The CDR3 is CASSQSGRGGQPQHF. The CDR3, as DNA: TGTGCCAGCAGCCAAAGCGGACGGGGAGGTCAGCCCCAGCATTTT. Looking up the rest from reference TRBV7-6 and TRBJ1-5 gives the full variable domain: GAGVSQSPRYKVTKRGQDVALRCDPISGHVSLYWYRQALGQGPEFLTYFNYEAQQDKSGLPNDRFSAERPEGSISTLTIQRTEQRDSAMYRCASSQSGRGGQPQHFGDGTRLSIL.

The sample holds a few counts of this clone. J is TRBJ2-6 and V is TRBV5-6; D call uncertain. The ends were cut back, 3 bases at V and 0 bases at J, with 16 bases in the middle. The germline V gene has CDR1 SGHDT and CDR2 YYEEEE. The CDR3 has 18 amino acids. This CDR3 is CASSSKERLRSGANVLTF. The CDR3 DNA sequence: TGTGCCAGCAGCTCGAAGGAACGCCTACGCTCTGGGGCCAACGTCCTGACTTTC.

This chain joins TRBV28 and TRBJ1-2; a weak D match, TRBD1 (5 bases). CDR3 length: 13 amino acids. The germline V and J ends were trimmed by 5 bases and 4 bases, with 11 bases remaining between them. The germline V gene has CDR1 MDHEN and CDR2 SYDVKM. CDR3 bases: TGTGCCAGCAGTACCTCAGGGTTCTATGGCTACACCTTC. This translates into CASSTSGFYGYTF.

This clone was seen just once. This CDR3 reads CASSRPTGSGNTIYF. CDR3 sequence (DNA): TGTGCCAGCTCAAGACCCACAGGTTCTGGAAACACCATATATTTT. The J gene is TRBJ1-3, the V gene TRBV2, with D possibly matching TRBD1 (5 bases). The CDR3 extends over 15 amino acids. The germline V and J ends were trimmed by 8 bases and 1 base, with 15 bases remaining between them. CDR1 is SNHLY and CDR2 is FYNNEI in the germline V gene.

This clone has just a few counts. V is TRBV7-9 and J is TRBJ1-1; a possible D gene is TRBD1 (5 bases). V was cut by 3 bases and J by 3 bases, with 14 bases left in between. The CDR3 covers 15 residues. CDR1 is SEHNR and CDR2 is FQNEAQ in the germline V gene (reference sequence). DNA of the CDR3: TGTGCCAGCAGCTTGGCCAGGGTCAGGGACACTGAAGCTTTCTTT. It is translated as CASSLARVRDTEAFF.

This clone showed up just a few times. V usage is TRBV9 and J usage is TRBJ2-3, with TRBD2 matching 8 bases. CDR1 and CDR2 from the germline V gene are SGDLS and YYNGEE. CDR3 length: 17 amino acids. Trimming at V came to 0 bases and at J to 1 base, leaving 7 bases not matched to a gene. The CDR3 bases are TGTGCCAGCAGCGTAGCCGCTCTAGCGGGCGGCACAGATACGCAGTATTTT. It codes for CASSVAALAGGTDTQYF.

This clone has a handful of counts. V and J are TRBV7-6 and TRBJ2-1, with 8 bases aligning to TRBD2. The ends lost 0 bases at V and 3 bases at J; junction bases unmatched: 7. The CDR3 is 17 residues long. In germline, CDR1 is SGHVS, CDR2 FNYEAQ. CDR3 in amino acids: CASSLATSGTLYNEQFF. Written as DNA, the CDR3 is TGTGCCAGCAGCTTAGCTACTAGCGGAACCCTCTACAATGAGCAGTTCTTC.

The V and J genes are TRBV13 and TRBJ2-3; 8 bases map to TRBD2. The CDR3 consists of 14 residues. With 6 bases clipped from V and 4 bases from J, the junction kept 6 bases outside the gene matches. Germline loops: CDR1 PRHDT, CDR2 FYEKMQ (reference sequence). In DNA form, the CDR3 reads TGTGCCAGCAGTTTCAGCGGGGGTGCAGATACGCAGTATTTT. It translates to CASSFSGGADTQYF.